These 23 T cell receptor beta chains came from one sample sequenced in a study of T-cell memory formation after mild COVID-19. MiXCR, applied by TCRdb to the 5' RACE reads, yields one record per CDR3 protein. The sample consists of approximately 190,000 distinct CDR3 sequences, around 16% of them appearing once. Sequencing was carried out using PBMCs or a T cell subset sorted from them (not recorded which). These TCRs come from an adult woman who had mild COVID-19 (a few samples of this study predate the infection). Cell type and time point are not known.

The J gene is TRBJ1-5, the V gene TRBV2; TRBD1 matches at 12 bases. The CDR3 spans 15 residues. Germline trimming cut 4 bases from V and 9 bases from J; bases unmatched to any gene: 7. The germline CDR1 and CDR2 sequences are SNHLY and FYNNEI. CDR3 DNA sequence: TGTGCCAGCAGTGCCCGGGACAGGGGGCGCGGGCCCCAGCATTTT. It specifies CASSARDRGRGPQHF.

This clonotype has just a few counts. The chain recombines TRBV12-3 or TRBV12-4 with TRBJ1-2, with 7 nucleotides matching TRBD1. The CDR3 is 13 residues long. V shed 4 bases, J shed 3 bases, and the junction held 2 bases outside the gene matches. The CDR3 DNA sequence: TGTGCCAGCAGTTCCCAGGGGGACTATGGCTACACCTTC. Encoded protein: CASSSQGDYGYTF.

In regard to this clonotype: A read error may produce the germline difference seen at one junction end. The chain employs TRBV7-2 and TRBJ1-6; a weak D match, TRBD1 (6 bases). The germline CDR1 and CDR2 sequences are SGHTA and FQGNSA. This CDR3 region has 16 residues. CDR3 in DNA: TGTGCCAGCAGCGTAGCAGGGGACCCTAATAATTCACCCCTCCACTTT. Protein: CASSVAGDPNNSPLHF.

The gene calls are TRBV6-6 and TRBJ1-1; possible D gene TRBD1, 5 bases. The CDR3 loop spans 12 amino acids. Germline V gives CDR1 MNHNY, CDR2 SVGAGI (reference sequence). V lost 6 bases and J 6 bases, leaving 11 bases between the germline ends. The DNA of the CDR3 is TGTGCCAGCAGCCTGGGACGGGCTGAAGCTTTCTTT. It codes for CASSLGRAEAFF.

V and J are TRBV5-1 and TRBJ2-5; D is perhaps TRBD2 (7 bases). This CDR3 is 16 amino acids long. Germline V gives CDR1 SGHRS, CDR2 YFSETQ. Trimming took off 0 bases at V and 5 bases at J, with 17 bases between the two ends. The CDR3 DNA sequence: TGCGCCAGCAGCTTGGGCGGATCGGGGGGCCAGGAGACCCAGTACTTC. The encoded protein is CASSLGGSGGQETQYF.

The CDR3 DNA reads as TGTGCCAGCAGTCGGGACAGGGCTCTCGACGAGCAGTACTTC. It is translated as CASSRDRALDEQYF. The V and J genes are TRBV6-5 and TRBJ2-7, with 9 bases lining up with TRBD1. Looked up from germline, CDR1 is MNHEY and CDR2 is SVGAGI. There are 14 residues in the CDR3. V gave up 5 bases and J gave up 5 bases; unmatched junction bases: 7.

The chain uses TRBV2 and TRBJ2-3, with TRBD2 matching over 12 bases. CDR1 and CDR2 from the germline V gene are SNHLY and FYNNEI. The CDR3 has 16 amino acids. J was trimmed by 5 bases and V by 9 bases; bases with no gene match: 12. The CDR3 nucleotides read TGTGCCAGAGATGTCCGGACTAGCGGGATGGTAGATACGCAGTATTTT. Translated: CARDVRTSGMVDTQYF.

CDR3 amino acids: CASSFPAGGRSYNEQFF. The CDR3 DNA reads as TGTGCCAGCAGCTTCCCCGCGGGAGGCCGCTCCTACAATGAGCAGTTCTTC. V gene TRBV7-2 combines with J gene TRBJ2-1; 8 nucleotides match TRBD2. CDR1 SGHTA and CDR2 FQGNSA come from the germline V gene. V trimming: 3 bases; J trimming: 0 bases; junction bases outside the gene matches: 7. There are 17 residues in the CDR3.

The V gene is TRBV4-3, the J gene TRBJ2-2; possibly TRBD2 for D (6 bases). The CDR3 loop spans 17 amino acids. With 0 bases removed from V and 5 bases from J, the gap between germline ends came to 16 bases. The germline V gene encodes CDR1 LGHNA and CDR2 YSLEER. CDR3 bases: TGCGCCAGCAGCCAAGATCACGCGGGATACAAGACCGGGGAGCTGTTTTTT. Amino acids: CASSQDHAGYKTGELFF.

This clonotype came up a few times. This chain joins TRBV12-3 or TRBV12-4 and TRBJ2-2; D is uncertain. The CDR3 is 17 residues long. The V end was cut by 2 bases, the J end by 0 bases, with 13 bases between. CDR3 amino acids: CASSLMVGFANTGELFF. In nucleotides, the CDR3 is TGTGCCAGCAGTTTAATGGTGGGTTTTGCGAACACCGGGGAGCTGTTTTTT.

This clonotype was seen a few times. The rearrangement links TRBV7-8 to TRBJ2-2; 8 nucleotides match TRBD2. This CDR3 region has 16 residues. Trimming took 3 bases from V and 2 from J; bases not matched to a gene: 5. The germline V gene has CDR1 SGHVS and CDR2 FQNEAQ. The CDR3: CASSLLAGTNTGELFF. CDR3 sequence (DNA): TGTGCCAGCAGCTTGTTAGCGGGGACTAACACCGGGGAGCTGTTTTTT.

The rearrangement uses TRBV25-1 and TRBJ2-4, with a weak D call TRBD1 (5 bases). Between the trimmed V and J ends, which lost 4 bases and 2 bases, there was a span of 15 bases. The CDR3 spans 16 residues. CDR1 MGHDK and CDR2 SYGVNS come from the germline V gene. CDR3 loop: CASSGRLGLPKNIQYF. CDR3 DNA: TGTGCCAGCAGTGGCAGGTTGGGGCTACCCAAAAACATTCAGTACTTC.

The J gene is TRBJ1-1, the V gene TRBV6-1; D unclear. CDR1 MNHNS and CDR2 SASEGT come from the germline V gene. Trimming took off 6 bases at V and 12 bases at J, with 17 bases between the two ends. The CDR3 loop spans 12 amino acids. In DNA, the CDR3 is TGTGCCAGCAGCCTCATGAACTGGGCACCTTTCTTT. Translation gives CASSLMNWAPFF.

The rearrangement links TRBV12-3 or TRBV12-4 to TRBJ1-6, with unresolved D. Trimming cost V 4 bases and J 11 bases, with 18 bases left between them. CDR3 length: 15 residues. CDR3 protein: CASSSVDGPGTPLHF. The CDR3 DNA sequence: TGTGCCAGCAGTTCCGTGGACGGTCCGGGGACACCCCTCCACTTT.

The V gene is TRBV20-1, the J gene TRBJ2-7; 8 bases line up with TRBD1. J lost 2 bases, V lost 5 bases, and 5 bases had no gene match. Germline V gene data show CDR1 as DFQATT and CDR2 as SNEGSKA (reference sequence). The length of the CDR3 is 13 residues. DNA of the CDR3: TGCAGTGCTGGGCTACAGGGGGCCTACGAGCAGTACTTC. Translation gives CSAGLQGAYEQYF.

This clonotype was counted between two and nine times. This chain connects TRBV12-3 or TRBV12-4 to TRBJ1-2, with D tentatively TRBD1 (6 bases). V gave up 4 bases and J gave up 6 bases, with 15 bases separating them. This CDR3 region has 14 residues. CDR3 amino acids: CASSSFPTGNGYTF. The CDR3 nucleotides read TGTGCCAGCAGTTCTTTCCCTACAGGGAATGGCTACACCTTC.

This clonotype occurred a few times. The rearrangement joins TRBV7-6 to TRBJ2-1; D could derive from TRBD1 or TRBD2 (7 bases each). CDR3 length: 19 residues. Germline V gene sequence: CDR1 SGHVS, CDR2 FNYEAQ. V shed 5 bases and J shed 2 bases, with 25 bases lying between them. CDR3 coding DNA: TGTGCCAGCAGCCTCACCCCGCAGGGGGGGCGAGACCCCTACAATGAGCAGTTCTTC. It codes for CASSLTPQGGRDPYNEQFF. Full variable domain (outside the CDR3, taken from reference TRBV7-6 and TRBJ2-1): GAGVSQSPRYKVTKRGQDVALRCDPISGHVSLYWYRQALGQGPEFLTYFNYEAQQDKSGLPNDRFSAERPEGSISTLTIQRTEQRDSAMYRCASSLTPQGGRDPYNEQFFGPGTRLTVL.

The rearrangement joins TRBV11-3 to TRBJ2-4, with 13 bases matching TRBD2. The V gene end was trimmed by 4 bases and the J gene end by 8 bases; junction bases not matched to a gene: 8. CDR3 length: 16 amino acids. The germline gives CDR1 SGHNT, CDR2 YENEEA. CDR3 loop: CASSSWTSGSRHIQYF. The CDR3 bases are TGTGCCAGCAGCTCGTGGACTAGCGGGAGCCGTCACATTCAGTACTTC.

The table lists this clonotype with a few counts. The chain employs TRBV29-1 and TRBJ1-5, with D uncertain. The CDR3 is 13 residues long. CDR1 is SQVTM, CDR2 ANQGSEA, per germline. V lost 7 bases to trimming and J lost 2 bases, with 12 bases between them. The CDR3 DNA is TGCAGCGCCGCTACGGGAGGCAATCAGCCCCAGCATTTT. Residues: CSAATGGNQPQHF.

In this sample, this clonotype turned up a few times. This chain joins TRBV12-3 or TRBV12-4 and TRBJ2-1; no reliable D call. The CDR3 extends over 10 amino acids. The ends were cut back, 1 base at V and 9 bases at J, with 1 base in the middle. The CDR3 region is CASSLGEQFF. In DNA, the CDR3 is TGTGCCAGCAGTTTAGGTGAGCAGTTCTTC.

Only a few counts were recorded for this clonotype. The chain joins TRBV5-1 to TRBJ2-2; tentatively, D is TRBD2 (7 bases). Trimming removed 4 bases at V and 7 bases at J, with 20 bases between. Germline-derived CDR1 and CDR2 are SGHRS and YFSETQ. The length of the CDR3 is 16 residues. CDR3 sequence reads: CASSPSPGGLGGELFF. The DNA for the CDR3 is TGCGCCAGCAGCCCTTCGCCCGGGGGGCTCGGCGGGGAGCTGTTTTTT.

This rearrangement joins TRBV29-1 to TRBJ1-2; 7 nucleotides line up with TRBD1. The germline CDR1 and CDR2 sequences are SQVTM and ANQGSEA. The CDR3 runs 13 residues. Germline trimming cut 2 bases from V and 0 bases from J; bases unmatched to any gene: 0. The CDR3 sequence is CSVEQGANYGYTF. CDR3 bases: TGCAGCGTTGAACAGGGGGCTAACTATGGCTACACCTTC.

This clonotype was observed a few times. V gene TRBV7-2 combines with J gene TRBJ2-3, with 8 bases aligning to TRBD2. V lost 3 bases to trimming and J lost 8 bases; unmatched junction nucleotides: 19. CDR3 size: 18 residues. Germline CDR1 reads SGHTA; CDR2 reads FQGNSA. This CDR3 reads CASSFGWAGGRVAVTQYF. The DNA of the CDR3 is TGTGCCAGCAGCTTTGGTTGGGCGGGGGGCAGAGTCGCAGTTACGCAGTATTTT.